This is a list of T cell receptor beta chains from one sample in a study of T cell responses to AZD1222 COVID-19 vaccine. The method was immunoSEQ multiplex PCR; TCRdb's version includes in-frame clones alone and lacks a portion of them. The sample carries about 150,000 clones, roughly nine tenths recorded once. The sample in question was peripheral blood, obtained on day 0 of AZD1222 vaccination. These receptors were taken from an adult in good health. Both conserved end residues are part of each CDR3. D genes are given only for firm matches. Size is stated for part of the rows, as once, few or many counts, or as a class when the clone is expanded.

J: TRBJ1-6; V: TRBV10-3; D: .; size: few; CDR3: CAISVGPNSPLHF; DNA: TGTGCCATCAGTGTAGGACCGAATTCACCCCTCCACTTT
J: TRBJ1-1; V: TRBV2; D: .; size: .; CDR3: CASNPWLDGAGNTEAFF; DNA: TGTGCCAGCAACCCCTGGCTGGATGGGGCGGGGAACACTGAAGCTTTCTTT
J: TRBJ2-6; V: TRBV13; D: .; size: .; CDR3: CASSLVGAGRLSGANVLTF; DNA: TGTGCCAGCAGCTTAGTCGGGGCAGGCCGGTTGTCTGGGGCCAACGTCCTGACTTTC
J: TRBJ1-5; V: TRBV7-3; D: .; size: once; CDR3: CASSRQAGQPQHF; DNA: TGTGCCAGCTCGCGACAGGCCGGTCAGCCCCAGCATTTT
J: TRBJ2-7; V: TRBV6-5; D: TRBD1; size: .; CDR3: CASGGTGGIEQYF; DNA: TGTGCCAGCGGCGGCACAGGGGGCATTGAGCAGTACTTC
J: TRBJ1-1; V: TRBV29-1; D: .; size: .; CDR3: CSVVRGVPNTEAFF; DNA: TGCAGCGTTGTCCGAGGGGTACCGAACACTGAAGCTTTCTTT
J: TRBJ2-3; V: TRBV6-1; D: .; size: .; CDR3: CASSETGITDTQYF; DNA: TGTGCCAGCAGTGAAACGGGGATCACAGATACGCAGTATTTT
J: TRBJ1-1; V: TRBV9; D: .; size: .; CDR3: CASSVKSFF; DNA: TGTGCCAGCAGCGTAAAGTCTTTCTTT
J: TRBJ2-2; V: TRBV12-5; D: .; size: .; CDR3: CASGPPTQPANTGELFF; DNA: TGTGCTAGTGGTCCCCCGACACAACCGGCGAACACCGGGGAGCTGTTTTTT
J: TRBJ2-7; V: TRBV29-1; D: .; size: .; CDR3: CSVEMKPYEQYF; DNA: TGCAGCGTTGAAATGAAACCGTACGAGCAGTACTTC
J: TRBJ2-2; V: TRBV19; D: .; size: few; CDR3: CASSTLEAGTLVFNPGELFF; DNA: TGTGCCAGTAGTACTTTAGAAGCCGGGACACTCGTGTTTAATCCCGGGGAGCTGTTTTTT
J: TRBJ2-3; V: TRBV6-6; D: .; size: .; CDR3: CASSYSRGKSTDTQYF; DNA: TGTGCCAGCAGTTACTCTCGGGGAAAGTCCACAGATACGCAGTATTTT
J: TRBJ1-1; V: TRBV18; D: .; size: .; CDR3: CASSPNRDPMNTEAFF; DNA: TGTGCCAGCTCACCCAACAGGGACCCAATGAACACTGAAGCTTTCTTT
J: TRBJ1-4; V: TRBV7-9; D: .; size: .; CDR3: CASSQGRGEKLFF; DNA: TGTGCCAGCAGCCAGGGCAGGGGCGAAAAACTGTTTTTT
J: TRBJ2-2; V: TRBV28; D: TRBD2; size: .; CDR3: CASIPLTSGSDGELFF; DNA: TGTGCCAGCATTCCCCTAACTAGCGGGAGTGATGGGGAGCTGTTTTTT
J: TRBJ2-1; V: TRBV5-1; D: TRBD1; size: .; CDR3: CASSPGQGTGNEQFF; DNA: TGCGCCAGCAGCCCCGGACAGGGCACCGGCAATGAGCAGTTCTTC
J: TRBJ1-1; V: TRBV29-1; D: .; size: .; CDR3: CSAGHEYTEAFF; DNA: TGCAGCGCCGGACACGAGTACACTGAAGCTTTCTTT
J: TRBJ2-3; V: TRBV6-6; D: TRBD2; size: .; CDR3: CASSYSAGRGDTQYF; DNA: TGTGCCAGCAGTTACTCAGCGGGGAGGGGAGATACGCAGTATTTT
J: TRBJ2-1; V: TRBV24-1; D: .; size: .; CDR3: CATSEISMGKEQFF; DNA: TGTGCCACCAGTGAGATTTCGATGGGGAAAGAGCAGTTCTTC
J: TRBJ2-1; V: TRBV29-1; D: TRBD2; size: .; CDR3: CSVYFSGRGHEQFF; DNA: TGCAGCGTATACTTTAGCGGGAGAGGGCATGAGCAGTTCTTC
J: TRBJ1-2; V: TRBV5-3; D: TRBD1; size: .; CDR3: CARSSHPQDRGDYGYTF; DNA: TGTGCCAGAAGCTCCCACCCCCAGGACAGGGGGGACTATGGCTACACCTTC
J: TRBJ2-2; V: TRBV7-6; D: TRBD2; size: .; CDR3: CASSSGGVGERGYTGELFF; DNA: TGTGCCAGCAGCTCCGGAGGAGTCGGGGAGCGGGGTTACACCGGGGAGCTGTTTTTT
J: TRBJ1-3; V: TRBV5-6; D: .; size: .; CDR3: CASTYWTAGNTIYF; DNA: TGTGCCAGCACTTACTGGACCGCTGGAAACACCATATATTTT